This is a list of T cell receptor beta chains from one sample in a study of technical replicates of blood from several donors. Produced via immunoSEQ multiplex PCR; TCRdb's table is partial and in-frame only. The sample carries about 59,000 clones, roughly 93% recorded once. Sample: PBMCs. The receptors originated from a human donor in good health. Some clones in this sample may be carry-over from other donors' samples. The CDR3 runs from the conserved cysteine through the conserved F or W. The D gene is left open where the match is weak. Size is stated for part of the rows, as once, few or many counts, or as a class when the clone is expanded.

-,TRBD2,TRBV7-2,TRBJ2-7,TGTGCCAGCAGCTCCAGCGGGGTACGGTTCTACGAGCAGTACTTC,CASSSSGVRFYEQYF
-,TRBD2,TRBV7-3,TRBJ2-5,TGTGCCAGCAGCTGGGGCAGCGCGGGGGGGCAGACCCAGTACTTC,CASSWGSAGGQTQYF
-,TRBD2,TRBV6-5,TRBJ2-1,TGTGCCAGCAGTTACTCGGGAGCGGGGGCTTACAATGAGCAGTTCTTC,CASSYSGAGAYNEQFF
-,-,TRBV19,TRBJ2-6,TGTGCCAGTACTTCTAGGGGGACTGGGGCCAACGTCCTGACTTTC,CASTSRGTGANVLTF
-,-,TRBV10-3,TRBJ1-1,TGTGCCACCACGGATTTAATAGGGGTACCTGAAGCTTTCTTT,CATTDLIGVPEAFF
-,TRBD1,TRBV4-2,TRBJ1-2,TGTGCCAGCAGCCAAAAAGACAGGGACAGTAAGGGCTACACCTTC,CASSQKDRDSKGYTF
-,TRBD1,TRBV6-6,TRBJ1-2,TGTGCCAGCAGGACAAGGACAGGGGGTGATAACTATGGCTACACCTTC,CASRTRTGGDNYGYTF
-,TRBD2,TRBV5-4,TRBJ2-3,TGTGCCAGCAGCACGCCGGGACTAGGGGGCACAGATACGCAGTATTTT,CASSTPGLGGTDTQYF
-,-,TRBV6-6,TRBJ1-5,TGTGCCAGCAGCCGGGAGGGGGAGTGGGATCAGCCCCAGCATTTT,CASSREGEWDQPQHF
-,-,TRBV30,TRBJ1-4,TGTGCCTGGAGTGTAACGGGGGGGCAACGAGAAAAACTGTTTTTT,CAWSVTGGQREKLFF
few,-,TRBV29-1,TRBJ2-5,TGCAGCGTTGAACAGCAAGAGACCCAGTACTTC,CSVEQQETQYF
-,TRBD1,TRBV6-1,TRBJ1-6,TGTGCCAGCAGTTTTACAGGGGGTGGGAATTCACCCCTCCACTTT,CASSFTGGGNSPLHF
-,TRBD2,TRBV7-6,TRBJ2-3,TGTGCCAGCGGGGCGCGGGGGGCTGGAGATACGCAGTATTTT,CASGARGAGDTQYF
-,TRBD1,TRBV19,TRBJ2-2,TGTGCCAGTAGTATCGGGACAGGTACCGGGGAGCTGTTTTTT,CASSIGTGTGELFF
once,-,TRBV5-5,TRBJ2-7,TGTGCCAGCAGCTTGATGAGTTTTGGGAGCTCCTACGAGCAGTACTTC,CASSLMSFGSSYEQYF
few,-,TRBV6-5,TRBJ2-7,TGTGCCAGCAGTTACTCCCCGGGGGTGGGTTTGAACGAGCAGTACTTC,CASSYSPGVGLNEQYF
-,-,TRBV5-6,TRBJ1-5,TGTGCCAGCAGCTTATTCCTTAGCAATCAGCCCCAGCATTTT,CASSLFLSNQPQHF
-,TRBD2,TRBV5-1,TRBJ2-2,TGCGCCAGCAGCGCCGGACTAGCGGGGGCCACCGGGGAGCTGTTTTTT,CASSAGLAGATGELFF
-,TRBD1,TRBV27,TRBJ1-1,TGTGCCAGCAGTTTACTCTCCGGACAGGGGCGGATGAACACTGAAGCTTTCTTT,CASSLLSGQGRMNTEAFF
-,-,TRBV15,TRBJ2-7,TGTGCCAGCTCGAAAGAGCGGATCTCCTACGAGCAGTACTTC,CASSKERISYEQYF
-,-,TRBV20-1,TRBJ2-1,TGCAGTGCTTCCACTATCAATGAGCAGTTCTTC,CSASTINEQFF
-,-,TRBV6-1,TRBJ2-1,TGTGCCAGCAGACCCGATACTTACAATGAGCAGTTCTTC,CASRPDTYNEQFF
once,TRBD1,TRBV5-1,TRBJ2-5,TGCGCCAGCAAAGTCGTTCCGGGACAGATACAAGAGACCCAGTACTTC,CASKVVPGQIQETQYF
-,-,TRBV4-1,TRBJ2-6,TGCGCCAGCAGCCAAGATCCGGGCAGGGTATTCTCTGGGGCCAACGTCCTGACTTTC,CASSQDPGRVFSGANVLTF
-,TRBD2,TRBV7-8,TRBJ2-7,TGTGCCAGCAGCCGGACTAGTTCACTCCCCGAGCAGTACTTC,CASSRTSSLPEQYF
-,TRBD2,TRBV2,TRBJ2-1,TGTGCCAGCAGTTGGACTAGCGGGGGATACAATGAGCAGTTCTTC,CASSWTSGGYNEQFF
-,-,TRBV7-6,TRBJ2-7,TGTGCCAGCAGCTTGTGGATCGAGGGAGAGCAGTACTTC,CASSLWIEGEQYF
-,-,TRBV7-2,TRBJ2-5,TGTGCCAGCAGCTTAGTCAGGAGCGCGGGAAGAGAGACCCAGTACTTC,CASSLVRSAGRETQYF
-,-,TRBV7-3,TRBJ1-1,TGTGCCAGCAGCCCCGGGGGGGGTAGGTTTAGTCGGAACACTGAAGCTTTCTTT,CASSPGGGRFSRNTEAFF
-,TRBD2,TRBV29-1,TRBJ2-1,TGCAGCGTTGAGGGGGGACTAGCGGCTTCCTCAGAGCAGTTCTTC,CSVEGGLAASSEQFF
-,-,TRBV6-6,TRBJ1-4,TGTGCCAGCAGTCACCCCCAGGGCAGGACTAATGAAAAACTGTTTTTT,CASSHPQGRTNEKLFF
-,TRBD1,TRBV6-1,TRBJ2-5,TGTGCCAGCAGTTGGGACAGGGGGCGAGAGACCCAGTACTTC,CASSWDRGRETQYF
-,-,TRBV6-1,TRBJ1-6,TGTGCCAGCAATGGGGGGAATTCTAATTCACCCCTCCACTTT,CASNGGNSNSPLHF